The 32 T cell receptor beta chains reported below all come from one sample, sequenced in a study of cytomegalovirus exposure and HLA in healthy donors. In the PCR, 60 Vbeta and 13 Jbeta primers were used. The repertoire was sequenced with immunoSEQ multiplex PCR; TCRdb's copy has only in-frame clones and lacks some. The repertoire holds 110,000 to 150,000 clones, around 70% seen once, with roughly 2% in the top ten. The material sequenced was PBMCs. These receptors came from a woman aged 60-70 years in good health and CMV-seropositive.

The CDR3 nucleotides are TGTGCCAGTAGTACCGCGGGATCCATGAACACTGAAGCTTTCTTT. As protein: CASSTAGSMNTEAFF. The chain couples TRBV19 to TRBJ1-1; unclear D gene. Germline CDR1 is LNHDA and CDR2 is SQIVND (reference sequence). The V end was cut by 4 bases, the J end by 0 bases, with 12 bases between. The CDR3 sequence is 15 residues long.

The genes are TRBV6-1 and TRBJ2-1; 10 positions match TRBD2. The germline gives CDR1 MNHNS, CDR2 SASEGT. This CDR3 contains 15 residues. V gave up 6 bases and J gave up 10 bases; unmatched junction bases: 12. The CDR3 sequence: CASSPPSGRAGEQFF. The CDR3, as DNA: TGTGCCAGCAGCCCCCCTAGCGGGAGAGCAGGGGAGCAGTTCTTC.

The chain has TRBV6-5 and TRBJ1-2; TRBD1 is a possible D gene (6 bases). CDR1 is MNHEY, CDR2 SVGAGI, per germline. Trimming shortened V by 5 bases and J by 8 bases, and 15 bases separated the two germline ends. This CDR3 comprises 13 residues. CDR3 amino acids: CASSQDSGSGYTF. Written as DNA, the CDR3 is TGTGCCAGCAGTCAGGACAGTGGAAGCGGCTACACCTTC.

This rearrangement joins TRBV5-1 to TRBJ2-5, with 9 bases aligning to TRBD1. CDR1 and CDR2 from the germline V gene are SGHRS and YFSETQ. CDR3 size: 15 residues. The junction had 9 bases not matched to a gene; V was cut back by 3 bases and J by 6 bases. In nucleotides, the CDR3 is TGCGCCAGCAGCTCCGGGACAGGGTCTTACAAGACCCAGTACTTC. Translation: CASSSGTGSYKTQYF.

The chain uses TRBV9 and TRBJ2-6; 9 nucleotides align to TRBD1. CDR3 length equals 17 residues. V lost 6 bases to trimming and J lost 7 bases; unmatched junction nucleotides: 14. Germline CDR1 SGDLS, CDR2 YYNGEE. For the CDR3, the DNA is TGTGCCAGCACCGTGGGGACAGGGTCTCTGGGAGCCAACGTCCTGACTTTC. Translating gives CASTVGTGSLGANVLTF. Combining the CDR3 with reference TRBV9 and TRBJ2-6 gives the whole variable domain DSGVTQTPKHLITATGQRVTLRCSPRSGDLSVYWYQQSLDQGLQFLIQYYNGEERAKGNILERFSAQQFPDLHSELNLSSLELGDSALYFCASTVGTGSLGANVLTFGAGSRLTVL.

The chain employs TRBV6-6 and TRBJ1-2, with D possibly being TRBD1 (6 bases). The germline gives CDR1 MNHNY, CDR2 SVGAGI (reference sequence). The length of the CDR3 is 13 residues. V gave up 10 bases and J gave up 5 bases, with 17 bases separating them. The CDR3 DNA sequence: TGTGCCATCCGGGGGGGCCTTGGGTATGGCTACACCTTC. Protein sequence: CAIRGGLGYGYTF.

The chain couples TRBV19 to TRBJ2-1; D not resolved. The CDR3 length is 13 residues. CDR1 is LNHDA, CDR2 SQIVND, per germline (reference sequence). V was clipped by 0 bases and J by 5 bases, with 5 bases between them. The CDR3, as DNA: TGTGCCAGTAGTATAGAAGCCCACAATGAGCAGTTCTTC. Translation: CASSIEAHNEQFF.

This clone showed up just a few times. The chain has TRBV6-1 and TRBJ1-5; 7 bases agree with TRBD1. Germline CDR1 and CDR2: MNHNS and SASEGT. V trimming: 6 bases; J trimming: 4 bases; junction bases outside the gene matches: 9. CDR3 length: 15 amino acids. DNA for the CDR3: TGTGCCAGCAGGGGCGGACAGGAAAGGAATCAGCCCCAGCATTTT. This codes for CASRGGQERNQPQHF.

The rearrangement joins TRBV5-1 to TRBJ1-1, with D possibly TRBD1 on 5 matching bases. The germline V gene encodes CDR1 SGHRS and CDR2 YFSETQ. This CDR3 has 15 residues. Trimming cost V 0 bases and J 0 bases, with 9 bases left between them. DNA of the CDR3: TGCGCCAGCAGCTTGGGGGGCAGTATGAACACTGAAGCTTTCTTT. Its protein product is CASSLGGSMNTEAFF.

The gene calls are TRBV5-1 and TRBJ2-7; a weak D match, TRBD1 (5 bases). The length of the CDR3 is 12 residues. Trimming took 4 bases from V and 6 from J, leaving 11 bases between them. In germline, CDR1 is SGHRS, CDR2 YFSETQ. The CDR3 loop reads CASSPGLSEQYF. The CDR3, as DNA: TGCGCCAGCAGCCCAGGGTTAAGCGAGCAGTACTTC.

The DNA of the CDR3 is TGTGCCAGCAGCGTAGGCTCGGGAGTAGGAGAGACCCAGTACTTC. Encoded protein: CASSVGSGVGETQYF. This chain uses TRBV9 with TRBJ2-5, with D tentatively TRBD2 (6 bases). The V end was cut by 0 bases, the J end by 4 bases, with 13 bases between. The CDR3 covers 15 residues. Germline values: CDR1 SGDLS, CDR2 YYNGEE.

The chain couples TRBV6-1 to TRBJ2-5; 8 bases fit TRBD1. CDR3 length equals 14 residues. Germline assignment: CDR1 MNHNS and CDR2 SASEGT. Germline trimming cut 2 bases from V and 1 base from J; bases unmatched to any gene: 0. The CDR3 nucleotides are TGTGCCAGCAGTGAAACAGGGGGCCAAGAGACCCAGTACTTC. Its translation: CASSETGGQETQYF.

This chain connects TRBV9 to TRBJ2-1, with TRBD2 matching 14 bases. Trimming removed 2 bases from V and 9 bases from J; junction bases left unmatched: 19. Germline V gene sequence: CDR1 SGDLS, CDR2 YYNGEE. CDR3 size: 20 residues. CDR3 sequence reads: CASSVSTSGRAEFEYGEQFF. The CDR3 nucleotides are TGTGCCAGCAGCGTCTCGACTAGCGGGAGGGCCGAGTTCGAGTACGGTGAGCAGTTCTTC.

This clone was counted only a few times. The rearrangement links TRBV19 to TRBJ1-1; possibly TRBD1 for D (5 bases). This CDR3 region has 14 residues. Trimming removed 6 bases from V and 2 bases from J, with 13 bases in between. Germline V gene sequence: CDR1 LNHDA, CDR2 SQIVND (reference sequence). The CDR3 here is CASRSGHINTEAFF. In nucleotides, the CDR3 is TGTGCCAGTAGATCAGGACACATAAACACTGAAGCTTTCTTT.

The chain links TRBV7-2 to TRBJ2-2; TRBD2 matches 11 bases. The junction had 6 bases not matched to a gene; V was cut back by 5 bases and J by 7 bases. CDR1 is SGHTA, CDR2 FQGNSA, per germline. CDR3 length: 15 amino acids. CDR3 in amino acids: CASSPLAGGGGELFF. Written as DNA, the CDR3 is TGTGCCAGCAGCCCGCTAGCGGGAGGAGGCGGGGAGCTGTTTTTT.

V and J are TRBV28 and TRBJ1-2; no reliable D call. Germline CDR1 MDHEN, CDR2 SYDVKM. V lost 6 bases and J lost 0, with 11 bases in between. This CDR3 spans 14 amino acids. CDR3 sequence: CASSPGLANYGYTF. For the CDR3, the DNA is TGTGCCAGCAGCCCCGGCCTAGCTAACTATGGCTACACCTTC.

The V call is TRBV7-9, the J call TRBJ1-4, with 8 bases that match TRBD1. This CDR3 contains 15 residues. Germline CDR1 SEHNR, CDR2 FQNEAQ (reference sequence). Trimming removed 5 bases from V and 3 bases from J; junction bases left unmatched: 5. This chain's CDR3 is CASSPGQGSNEKLFF. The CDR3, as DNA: TGTGCCAGCAGCCCCGGACAGGGTTCTAATGAAAAACTGTTTTTT.

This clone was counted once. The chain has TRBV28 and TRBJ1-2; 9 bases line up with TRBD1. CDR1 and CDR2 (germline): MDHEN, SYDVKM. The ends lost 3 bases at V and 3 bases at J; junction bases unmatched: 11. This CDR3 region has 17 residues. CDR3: CASSLDRGLPGDYGYTF. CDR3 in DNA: TGTGCCAGCAGTTTGGACAGGGGACTCCCTGGGGACTATGGCTACACCTTC.

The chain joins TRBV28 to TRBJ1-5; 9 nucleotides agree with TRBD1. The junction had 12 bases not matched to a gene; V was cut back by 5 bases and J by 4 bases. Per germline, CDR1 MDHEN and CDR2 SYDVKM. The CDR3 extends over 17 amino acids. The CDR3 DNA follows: TGTGCCAGCAGTCCACCAAGGACAGGGGTCAGGAATCAGCCCCAGCATTTT. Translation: CASSPPRTGVRNQPQHF.

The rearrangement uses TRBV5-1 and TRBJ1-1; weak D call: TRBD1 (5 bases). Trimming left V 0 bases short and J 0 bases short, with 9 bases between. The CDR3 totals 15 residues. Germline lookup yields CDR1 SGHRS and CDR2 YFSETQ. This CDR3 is CASSLGGGVNTEAFF. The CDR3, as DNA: TGCGCCAGCAGCTTGGGAGGAGGGGTGAACACTGAAGCTTTCTTT.

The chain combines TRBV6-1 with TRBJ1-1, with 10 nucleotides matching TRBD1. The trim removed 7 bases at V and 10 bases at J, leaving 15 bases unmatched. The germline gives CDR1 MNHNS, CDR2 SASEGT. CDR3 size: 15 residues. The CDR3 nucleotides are TGTGCCAGCAACTGGGATGGGACAGGGGAGTATGGAGCTTTCTTT. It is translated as CASNWDGTGEYGAFF.

The CDR3 is CASSLNRQYYGYTF. For the CDR3, the DNA is TGTGCCAGCAGCTTAAACCGCCAGTACTATGGCTACACCTTC. The chain couples TRBV7-8 to TRBJ1-2; no clear D. Germline values: CDR1 SGHVS, CDR2 FQNEAQ. V lost 2 bases and J 3 bases, leaving 10 bases between the germline ends. This CDR3 is 14 amino acids long.

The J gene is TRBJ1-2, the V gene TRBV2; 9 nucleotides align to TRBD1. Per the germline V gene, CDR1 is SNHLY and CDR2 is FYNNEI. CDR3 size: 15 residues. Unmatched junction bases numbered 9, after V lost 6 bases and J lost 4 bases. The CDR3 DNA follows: TGTGCCAGCAGCTCGGACAGGGGCTTTTTCTATGGCTACACCTTC. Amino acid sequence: CASSSDRGFFYGYTF.

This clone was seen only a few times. The CDR3: CASSPRGGRETQYF. CDR3 DNA sequence: TGTGCCAGCAGTCCCCGGGGCGGGAGAGAGACCCAGTACTTC. This sequence joins TRBV6-5 and TRBJ2-5; TRBD2 aligns across 7 bases. Trimming removed 5 bases from V and 4 bases from J; junction bases left unmatched: 7. The CDR3 spans 14 residues. Germline V CDR1 and CDR2: MNHEY, SVGAGI.

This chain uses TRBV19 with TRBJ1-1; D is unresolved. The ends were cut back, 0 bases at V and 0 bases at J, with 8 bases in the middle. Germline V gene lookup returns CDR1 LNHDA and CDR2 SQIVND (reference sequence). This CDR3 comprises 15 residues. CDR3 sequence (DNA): TGTGCCAGTAGTATAGAAGTTACTCTGAACACTGAAGCTTTCTTT. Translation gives CASSIEVTLNTEAFF.

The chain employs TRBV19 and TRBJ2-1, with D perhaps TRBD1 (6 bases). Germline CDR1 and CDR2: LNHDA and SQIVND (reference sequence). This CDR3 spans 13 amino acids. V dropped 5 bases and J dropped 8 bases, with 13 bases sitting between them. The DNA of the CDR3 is TGTGCCAGTAGTCTACAGGGAAGGTATGAGCAGTTCTTC. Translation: CASSLQGRYEQFF.

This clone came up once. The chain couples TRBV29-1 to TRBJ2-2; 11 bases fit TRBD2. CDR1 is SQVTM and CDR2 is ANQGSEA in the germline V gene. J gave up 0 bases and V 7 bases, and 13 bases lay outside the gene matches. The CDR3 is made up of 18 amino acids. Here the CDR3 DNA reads TGCAGCGGGGGTTTCGGGACTAGCGGAAACGCGAACACCGGGGAGCTGTTTTTT. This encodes CSGGFGTSGNANTGELFF.

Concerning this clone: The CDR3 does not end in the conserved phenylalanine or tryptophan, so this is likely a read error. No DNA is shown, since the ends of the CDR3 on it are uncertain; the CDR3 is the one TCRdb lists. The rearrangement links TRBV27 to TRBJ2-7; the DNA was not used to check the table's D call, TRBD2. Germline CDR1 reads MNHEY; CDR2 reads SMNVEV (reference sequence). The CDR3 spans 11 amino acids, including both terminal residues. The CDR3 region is CASSHTSDLRN.

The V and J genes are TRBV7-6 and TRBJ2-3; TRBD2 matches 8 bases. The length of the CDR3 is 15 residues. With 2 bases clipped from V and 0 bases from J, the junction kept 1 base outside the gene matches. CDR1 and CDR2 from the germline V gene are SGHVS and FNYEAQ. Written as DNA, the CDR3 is TGTGCCAGCAGCTTAAGCGGGGGAAGCACAGATACGCAGTATTTT. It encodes CASSLSGGSTDTQYF. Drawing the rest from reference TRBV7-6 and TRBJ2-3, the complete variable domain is GAGVSQSPRYKVTKRGQDVALRCDPISGHVSLYWYRQALGQGPEFLTYFNYEAQQDKSGLPNDRFSAERPEGSISTLTIQRTEQRDSAMYRCASSLSGGSTDTQYFGPGTRLTVL.

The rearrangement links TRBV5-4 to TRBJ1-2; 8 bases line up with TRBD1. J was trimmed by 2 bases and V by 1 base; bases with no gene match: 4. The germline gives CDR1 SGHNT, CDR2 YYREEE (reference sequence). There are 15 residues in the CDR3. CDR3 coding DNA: TGTGCCAGCAGCTTGTACAGGGGGGAAAACTATGGCTACACCTTC. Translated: CASSLYRGENYGYTF.

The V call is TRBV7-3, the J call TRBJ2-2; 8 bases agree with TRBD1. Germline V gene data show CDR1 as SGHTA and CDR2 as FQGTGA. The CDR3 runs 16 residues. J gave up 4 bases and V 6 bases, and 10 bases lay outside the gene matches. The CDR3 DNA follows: TGTGCCAGCAGTCCCTGGGGGACAGGCTCCACCGGGGAGCTGTTTTTT. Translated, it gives CASSPWGTGSTGELFF.

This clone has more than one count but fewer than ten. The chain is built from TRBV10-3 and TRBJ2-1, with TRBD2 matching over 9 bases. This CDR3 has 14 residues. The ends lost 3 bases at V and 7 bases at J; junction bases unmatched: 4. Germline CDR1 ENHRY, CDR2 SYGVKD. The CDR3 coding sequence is TGTGCCATCAGTGAAAGCGGGAGGATGAATGAGCAGTTCTTC. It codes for CAISESGRMNEQFF.